This T cell receptor (beta chain) was captured by sequencing in a study of cytomegalovirus exposure and HLA in healthy donors. Germline V CDR1 and CDR2: MGHDK, SYGVNS. V was pared by 5 bases and J by 6 bases, with 3 bases of the junction left unmatched. This CDR3 region has 13 residues. The PCR used 60 Vbeta and 13 Jbeta primers. The protocol was immunoSEQ multiplex PCR, while the TCRdb copy is restricted to in-frame clones and leaves out a portion. The data show approximately 240,000 clones, approximately 82% seen once. This clone showed up just once. What was sequenced was PBMCs. This clonotype was sampled from a woman in her thirties or forties in good health and CMV-seronegative. This chain joins TRBV25-1 and TRBJ1-5; TRBD1 matches 8 bases. This CDR3 reads CASSLTGGQPQHF. In nucleotides, the CDR3 is TGTGCCAGCAGTCTCACAGGGGGTCAGCCCCAGCATTTT.